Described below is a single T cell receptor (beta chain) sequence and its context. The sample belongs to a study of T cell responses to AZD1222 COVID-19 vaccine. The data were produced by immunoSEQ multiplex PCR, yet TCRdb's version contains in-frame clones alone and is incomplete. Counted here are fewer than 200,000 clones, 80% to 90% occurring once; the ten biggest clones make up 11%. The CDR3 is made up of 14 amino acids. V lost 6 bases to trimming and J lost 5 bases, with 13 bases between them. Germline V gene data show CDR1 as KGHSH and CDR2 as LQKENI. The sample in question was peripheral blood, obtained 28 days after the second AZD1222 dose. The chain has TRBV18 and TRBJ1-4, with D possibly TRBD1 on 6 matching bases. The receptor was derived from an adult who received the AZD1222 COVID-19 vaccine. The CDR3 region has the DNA TGTGCCAGCTCCGGCGGGCAGGGGAATGAAAAACTGTTTTTT. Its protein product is CASSGGQGNEKLFF.